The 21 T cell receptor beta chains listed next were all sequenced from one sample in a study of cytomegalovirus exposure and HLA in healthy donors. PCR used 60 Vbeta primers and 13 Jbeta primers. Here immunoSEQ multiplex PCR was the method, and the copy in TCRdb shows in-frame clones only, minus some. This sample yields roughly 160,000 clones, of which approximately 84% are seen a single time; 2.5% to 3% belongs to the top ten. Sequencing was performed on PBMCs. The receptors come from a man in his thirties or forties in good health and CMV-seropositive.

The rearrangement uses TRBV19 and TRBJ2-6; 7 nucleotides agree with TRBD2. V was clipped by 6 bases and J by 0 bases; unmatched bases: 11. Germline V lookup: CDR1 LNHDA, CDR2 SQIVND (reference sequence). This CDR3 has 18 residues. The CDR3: CASSWGGSSTSGANVLTF. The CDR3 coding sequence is TGTGCCAGTAGCTGGGGAGGGAGTTCTACCTCTGGGGCCAACGTCCTGACTTTC.

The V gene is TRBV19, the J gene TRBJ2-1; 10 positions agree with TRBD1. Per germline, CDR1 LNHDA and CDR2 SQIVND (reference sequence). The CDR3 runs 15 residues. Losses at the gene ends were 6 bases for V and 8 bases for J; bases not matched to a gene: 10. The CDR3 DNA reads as TGTGCCAGTAGCTCCCCGGGACAGGGGTCGTATGAGCAGTTCTTC. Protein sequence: CASSSPGQGSYEQFF.

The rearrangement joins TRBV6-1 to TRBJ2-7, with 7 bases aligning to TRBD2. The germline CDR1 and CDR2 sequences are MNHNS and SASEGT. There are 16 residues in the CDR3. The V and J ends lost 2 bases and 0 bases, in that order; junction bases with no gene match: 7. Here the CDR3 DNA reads TGTGCCAGCAGTGAACGGTCAGCGGGAAGCTCCTACGAGCAGTACGTC. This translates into CASSERSAGSSYEQYV.

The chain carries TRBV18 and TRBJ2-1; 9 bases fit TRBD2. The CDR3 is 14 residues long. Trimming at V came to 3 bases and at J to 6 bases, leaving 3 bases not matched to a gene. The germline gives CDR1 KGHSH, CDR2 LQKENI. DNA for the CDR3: TGTGCCAGCTCACCGACTAGCGGTAGCAATGAGCAGTTCTTC. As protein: CASSPTSGSNEQFF.

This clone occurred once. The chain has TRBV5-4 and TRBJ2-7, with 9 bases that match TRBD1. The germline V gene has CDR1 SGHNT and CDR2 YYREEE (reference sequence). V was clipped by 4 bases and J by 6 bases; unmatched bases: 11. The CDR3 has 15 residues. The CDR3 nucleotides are TGTGCCAGCAGCGTTGGCGGGACAGGGTGGGCCGAGCAGTACGTC. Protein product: CASSVGGTGWAEQYV.

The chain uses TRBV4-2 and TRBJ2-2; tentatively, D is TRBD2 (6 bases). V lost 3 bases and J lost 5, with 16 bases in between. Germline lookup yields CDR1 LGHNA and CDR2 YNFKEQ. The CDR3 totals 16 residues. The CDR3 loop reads CASSHLPGVQTGELFF. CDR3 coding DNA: TGTGCCAGCAGCCATCTCCCGGGAGTCCAAACCGGGGAGCTGTTTTTT.

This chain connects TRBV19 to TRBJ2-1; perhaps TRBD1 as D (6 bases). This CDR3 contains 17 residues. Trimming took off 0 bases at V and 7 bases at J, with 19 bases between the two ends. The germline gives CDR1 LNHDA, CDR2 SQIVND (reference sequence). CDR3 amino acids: CASSIDPRQEKLNEQFF. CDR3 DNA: TGTGCCAGTAGTATAGATCCTCGACAGGAAAAGTTGAATGAGCAGTTCTTC. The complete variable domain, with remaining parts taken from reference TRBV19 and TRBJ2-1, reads DGGITQSPKYLFRKEGQNVTLSCEQNLNHDAMYWYRQDPGQGLRLIYYSQIVNDFQKGDIAEGYSVSREKKESFPLTVTSAQKNPTAFYLCASSIDPRQEKLNEQFFGPGTRLTVL.

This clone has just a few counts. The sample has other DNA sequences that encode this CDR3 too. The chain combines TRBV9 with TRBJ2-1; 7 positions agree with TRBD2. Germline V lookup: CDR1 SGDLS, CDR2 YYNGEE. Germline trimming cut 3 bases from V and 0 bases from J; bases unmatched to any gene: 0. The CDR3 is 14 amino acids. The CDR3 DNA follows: TGTGCCAGCAGCGCTAGCGGCTCCTACAATGAGCAGTTCTTC. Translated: CASSASGSYNEQFF.

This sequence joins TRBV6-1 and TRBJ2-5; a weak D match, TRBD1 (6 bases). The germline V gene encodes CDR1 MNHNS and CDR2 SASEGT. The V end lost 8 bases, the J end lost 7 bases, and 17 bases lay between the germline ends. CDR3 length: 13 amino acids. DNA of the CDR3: TGTGCCAGCGGACTTTCAGGGGTTACGACCCAGTACTTC. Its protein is CASGLSGVTTQYF.

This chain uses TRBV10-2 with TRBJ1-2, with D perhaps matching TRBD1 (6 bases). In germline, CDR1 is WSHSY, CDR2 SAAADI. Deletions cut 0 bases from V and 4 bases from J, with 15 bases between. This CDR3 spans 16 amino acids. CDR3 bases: TGCGCCAGCAGTGAGTCGTTTGGGGGCGGCGGCTATGGCTACACCTTC. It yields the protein CASSESFGGGGYGYTF.

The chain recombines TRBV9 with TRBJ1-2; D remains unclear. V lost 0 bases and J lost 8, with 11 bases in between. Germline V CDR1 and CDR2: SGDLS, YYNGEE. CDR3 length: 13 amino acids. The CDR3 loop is CASSVGGIDGYTF. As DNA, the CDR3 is TGTGCCAGCAGCGTAGGCGGGATAGACGGCTACACCTTC.

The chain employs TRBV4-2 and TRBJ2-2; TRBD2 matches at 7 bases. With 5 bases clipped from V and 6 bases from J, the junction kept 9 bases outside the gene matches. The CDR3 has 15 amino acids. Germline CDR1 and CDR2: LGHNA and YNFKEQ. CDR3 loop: CASSDSRERAGELFF. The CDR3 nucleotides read TGTGCCAGCAGCGACTCGCGGGAGAGGGCCGGGGAGCTGTTTTTT.

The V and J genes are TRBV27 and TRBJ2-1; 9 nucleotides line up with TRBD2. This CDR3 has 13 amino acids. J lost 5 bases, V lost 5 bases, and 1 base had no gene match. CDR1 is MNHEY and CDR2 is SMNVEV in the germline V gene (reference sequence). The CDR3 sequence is CASSLAGHNEQFF. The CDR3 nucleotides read TGTGCCAGCAGTCTAGCGGGGCACAATGAGCAGTTCTTC.

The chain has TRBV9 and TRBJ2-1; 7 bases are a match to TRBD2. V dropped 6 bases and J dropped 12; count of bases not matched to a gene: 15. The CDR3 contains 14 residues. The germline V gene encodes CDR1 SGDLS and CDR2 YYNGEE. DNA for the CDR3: TGTGCCAGCACCCGGGACTATAGAGGTCAAGGGCAGTTCTTC. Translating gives CASTRDYRGQGQFF. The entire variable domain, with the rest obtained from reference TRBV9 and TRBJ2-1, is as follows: DSGVTQTPKHLITATGQRVTLRCSPRSGDLSVYWYQQSLDQGLQFLIQYYNGEERAKGNILERFSAQQFPDLHSELNLSSLELGDSALYFCASTRDYRGQGQFFGPGTRLTVL.

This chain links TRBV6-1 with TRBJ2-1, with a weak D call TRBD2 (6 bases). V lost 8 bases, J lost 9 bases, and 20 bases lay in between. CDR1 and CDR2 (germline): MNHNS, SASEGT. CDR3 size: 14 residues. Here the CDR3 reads CASLEGLASSEQFF. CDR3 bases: TGTGCCAGCCTGGAGGGGCTAGCCTCGTCTGAGCAGTTCTTC.

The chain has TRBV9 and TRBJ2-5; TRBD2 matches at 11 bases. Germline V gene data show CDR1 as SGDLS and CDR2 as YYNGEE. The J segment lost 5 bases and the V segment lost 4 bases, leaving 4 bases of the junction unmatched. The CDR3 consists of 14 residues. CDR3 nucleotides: TGTGCCAGCAGCCCTCGGACTAGCGGGGAGACCCAGTACTTC. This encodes CASSPRTSGETQYF.

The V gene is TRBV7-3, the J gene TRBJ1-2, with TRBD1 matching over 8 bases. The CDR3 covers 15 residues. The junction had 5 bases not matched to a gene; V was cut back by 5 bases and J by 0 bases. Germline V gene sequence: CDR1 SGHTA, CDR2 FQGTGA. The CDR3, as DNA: TGTGCCAGCAGCCTCGGACAGGGAGCTAACTATGGCTACACCTTC. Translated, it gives CASSLGQGANYGYTF. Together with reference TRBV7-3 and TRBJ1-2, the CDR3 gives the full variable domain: GAGVSQTPSNKVTEKGKYVELRCDPISGHTALYWYRQSLGQGPEFLIYFQGTGAADDSGLPNDRFFAVRPEGSVSTLKIQRTERGDSAVYLCASSLGQGANYGYTFGSGTRLTVV.

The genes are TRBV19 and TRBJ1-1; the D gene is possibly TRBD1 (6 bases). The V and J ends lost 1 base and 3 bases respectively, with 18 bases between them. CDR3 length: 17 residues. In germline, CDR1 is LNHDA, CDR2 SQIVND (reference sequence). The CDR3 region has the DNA TGTGCCAGTAGTATAGTGAGGTGGTCGGCAGGGGACACTGAAGCTTTCTTT. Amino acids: CASSIVRWSAGDTEAFF. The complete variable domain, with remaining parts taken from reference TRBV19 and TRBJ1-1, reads DGGITQSPKYLFRKEGQNVTLSCEQNLNHDAMYWYRQDPGQGLRLIYYSQIVNDFQKGDIAEGYSVSREKKESFPLTVTSAQKNPTAFYLCASSIVRWSAGDTEAFFGQGTRLTVV.

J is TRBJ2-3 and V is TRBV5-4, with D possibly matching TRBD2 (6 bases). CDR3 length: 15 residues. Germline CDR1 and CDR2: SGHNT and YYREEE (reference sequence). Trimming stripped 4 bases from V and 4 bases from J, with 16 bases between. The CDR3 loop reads CASSQEVGLADTQYF. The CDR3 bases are TGTGCCAGCAGCCAAGAGGTGGGACTGGCAGATACGCAGTATTTT.

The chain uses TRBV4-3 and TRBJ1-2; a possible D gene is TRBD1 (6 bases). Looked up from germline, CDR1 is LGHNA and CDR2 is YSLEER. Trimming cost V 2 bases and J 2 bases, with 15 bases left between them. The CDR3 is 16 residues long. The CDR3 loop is CASSQPRGHLNYGYTF. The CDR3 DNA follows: TGCGCCAGCAGCCAACCTAGGGGACACCTAAACTATGGCTACACCTTC.

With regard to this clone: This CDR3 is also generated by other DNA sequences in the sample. The DNA of the CDR3 is TGTGCCAGCAGTCGGGACAGCTTATCCTATGGCTACACCTTC. It codes for CASSRDSLSYGYTF. The chain employs TRBV6-5 and TRBJ1-2; 7 positions match TRBD1. CDR3 length equals 14 residues. Trimming removed 5 bases from V and 4 bases from J; junction bases left unmatched: 7. Germline values: CDR1 MNHEY, CDR2 SVGAGI.